This passage covers 14 T cell receptor beta chains from one sample sequenced in a study of blood T cell repertoires in COVID-19. Repertoires were generated with immunoSEQ multiplex PCR, while TCRdb's copy carries only in-frame clones and drops some. The sample includes more than 55,000 clones, roughly 80% of them seen just once. The sample taken for sequencing was peripheral blood. These receptor sequences come from a woman older than 75 with acute or convalescent COVID-19.

This sequence joins TRBV2 and TRBJ1-5; possible D gene TRBD1, 5 bases. The length of the CDR3 is 14 residues. Germline-derived CDR1 and CDR2 are SNHLY and FYNNEI. V was shortened by 3 bases and J by 5 bases, with 11 bases between the two germline ends. As DNA, the CDR3 is TGTGCCAGCAGTGAGAGGTGGGGGGATCAGCCCCAGCATTTT. Protein product: CASSERWGDQPQHF. Together with reference TRBV2 and TRBJ1-5, the CDR3 gives the full variable domain: EPEVTQTPSHQVTQMGQEVILRCVPISNHLYFYWYRQILGQKVEFLVSFYNNEISEKSEIFDDQFSVERPDGSNFTLKIRSTKLEDSAMYFCASSERWGDQPQHFGDGTRLSIL.

The V call is TRBV7-8, the J call TRBJ1-3, with D unclear. Deletions cut 5 bases from V and 0 bases from J, with 8 bases between. The germline V gene encodes CDR1 SGHVS and CDR2 FQNEAQ. The CDR3 spans 14 residues. CDR3 sequence (DNA): TGTGCCAGCAGCCTACAGAACTCTGGAAACACCATATATTTT. Translation: CASSLQNSGNTIYF.

A few counts support this clone. This chain links TRBV6-5 with TRBJ2-3, with D unclear. The CDR3 is 15 amino acids. V was clipped by 7 bases and J by 1 base, with 15 bases between them. The germline CDR1 and CDR2 sequences are MNHEY and SVGAGI. For the CDR3, the DNA is TGTGCCAGCAATCATAGCCCCCACGGCACAGATACGCAGTATTTT. Protein product: CASNHSPHGTDTQYF.

In nucleotides, the CDR3 is TGCGCCAGCAGTGAGTCTAGGGGTTTGGCCGAGCAGTACTTC. Translation gives CASSESRGLAEQYF. The V call is TRBV10-1, the J call TRBJ2-7, with D possibly being TRBD1 (5 bases). Per the germline V gene, CDR1 is WNHNN and CDR2 is SYGVQD (reference sequence). The CDR3 covers 14 residues. V gave up 0 bases and J gave up 6 bases, with 12 bases separating them.

The V and J genes are TRBV18 and TRBJ2-3; D ambiguous. Germline CDR1 reads KGHSH; CDR2 reads LQKENI. The CDR3 covers 14 residues. Deletions cut 6 bases from V and 5 bases from J, with 15 bases between. As DNA, the CDR3 is TGTGCCAGCTCCCCTTTCACGGGTCTAGATACGCAGTATTTT. It translates to CASSPFTGLDTQYF.

This chain links TRBV7-9 with TRBJ1-5; D not certain. The CDR3 sequence is 14 residues long. V was clipped by 0 bases and J by 7 bases, with 10 bases between them. The V gene's germline CDR1 is SEHNR and CDR2 FQNEAQ (reference sequence). CDR3: CASSLAGTGQPQHF. The CDR3 DNA sequence: TGTGCCAGCAGCTTAGCGGGCACGGGGCAGCCCCAGCATTTT.

This chain connects TRBV5-1 to TRBJ2-1, with D possibly TRBD1 on 5 matching bases. This CDR3 contains 11 residues. Germline CDR1 reads SGHRS; CDR2 reads YFSETQ. V was shortened by 5 bases and J by 8 bases, with 8 bases between the two germline ends. The CDR3 region has the DNA TGCGCCAGCAGGTTAGGGGATGAGCAGTTCTTC. This codes for CASRLGDEQFF.

CDR3 in DNA: TGTGCCAGTAGCGACCAGACAGGGGGCAATCAGCCCCAGCATTTT. Protein: CASSDQTGGNQPQHF. This chain joins TRBV19 and TRBJ1-5, with TRBD1 matching 8 bases. The V gene's germline CDR1 is LNHDA and CDR2 SQIVND (reference sequence). This CDR3 contains 15 residues. Unmatched junction bases numbered 6, after V lost 6 bases and J lost 2 bases.

The chain is built from TRBV27 and TRBJ1-5, with D possibly TRBD1 on 5 matching bases. The germline CDR1 and CDR2 sequences are MNHEY and SMNVEV (reference sequence). Between the trimmed V and J ends, which lost 2 bases and 0 bases, there was a span of 20 bases. This CDR3 is built from 19 residues. The CDR3 spells CASSLMGGGWSYSNQPQHF. CDR3 sequence (DNA): TGTGCCAGCAGTTTAATGGGGGGGGGTTGGAGTTATAGCAATCAGCCCCAGCATTTT.

This clone appeared a few times. The rearrangement uses TRBV15 and TRBJ1-3; no reliable D call. Per the germline V gene, CDR1 is LNHNV and CDR2 is YYDKDF (reference sequence). With 4 bases removed from V and 4 bases from J, the gap between germline ends came to 8 bases. The CDR3 sequence is 13 residues long. The CDR3 here is CATSTGNGNTIYF. The CDR3 DNA reads as TGTGCCACCAGCACAGGCAACGGAAACACCATATATTTT.

The chain has TRBV6-2 or TRBV6-3 and TRBJ1-6; the D gene is possibly TRBD1 (6 bases). The length of the CDR3 is 16 residues. Trimming removed 5 bases from V and 3 bases from J, with 14 bases in between. Germline V lookup: CDR1 MNHEY, CDR2 SVGEGT. This chain's CDR3 is CASSNLGGDYNSPLHF. CDR3 sequence (DNA): TGTGCCAGCAGTAACCTAGGGGGGGACTATAATTCACCCCTCCACTTT.

This chain joins TRBV11-2 and TRBJ1-6, with D uncertain. The CDR3 sequence is 16 residues long. V dropped 7 bases and J dropped 0 bases, with 13 bases sitting between them. Germline-derived CDR1 and CDR2 are SGHAT and FQNNGV. The CDR3, as DNA: TGTGCCAGCACGTACTCGATCGGCTCCTATAATTCACCCCTCCACTTT. As protein: CASTYSIGSYNSPLHF.

The rearrangement uses TRBV27 and TRBJ1-3, with a weak D call TRBD1 (6 bases). V gave up 4 bases and J gave up 6 bases, with 10 bases separating them. This CDR3 comprises 13 residues. The germline CDR1 and CDR2 sequences are MNHEY and SMNVEV (reference sequence). CDR3 loop: CASSSGGLNTIYF. In DNA, the CDR3 is TGTGCCAGCAGTTCGGGGGGCTTAAACACCATATATTTT.

The V call is TRBV27, the J call TRBJ2-1; maybe TRBD1 (6 bases). Germline CDR1 MNHEY, CDR2 SMNVEV (reference sequence). The V end lost 6 bases, the J end lost 3 bases, and 12 bases lay between the germline ends. The CDR3 covers 14 residues. The DNA of the CDR3 is TGTGCCAGCAGGACAGGAGACCTCTACAATGAGCAGTTCTTC. Translated, it gives CASRTGDLYNEQFF.